This entry lists 4 T cell receptor beta chains sequenced from one sample in a study of graft-versus-host responses after intestinal transplantation. These TCRs are of unknown antigen specificity. Method: immunoSEQ multiplex PCR; TCRdb's copy keeps in-frame clones and lacks some. The sample includes nearly 110,000 clones, about 91% seen only once; the top ten take about 0.73%. The sequenced sample was unstimulated CD4+ T cells sorted from spleen or lymph node cells, obtained before transplant. Source of these receptors: a human donor who was the organ donor for an intestinal transplant.

The chain is built from TRBV11-1 and TRBJ2-2; D is undetermined. This CDR3 contains 13 residues. Germline V lookup: CDR1 SGHAT, CDR2 FQDESV (reference sequence). Trimming took 4 bases from V and 6 from J, leaving 9 bases between them. The CDR3 region is CASSSGLAGELFF. The CDR3 DNA is TGTGCCAGCAGCTCCGGGCTAGCCGGGGAGCTGTTTTTT.

The rearrangement links TRBV6-4 to TRBJ2-1; perhaps TRBD1 as D (6 bases). Trimming left V 4 bases short and J 5 bases short, with 12 bases between. Germline CDR1 MRHNA, CDR2 SNTAGT. This CDR3 region has 14 residues. CDR3 in DNA: TGTGCCAGCAGTGTACAGGGTGGCCACAATGAGCAGTTCTTC. Its translation: CASSVQGGHNEQFF.

The gene calls are TRBV27 and TRBJ2-5, with a weak D call TRBD2 (5 bases). CDR1 is MNHEY and CDR2 is SMNVEV in the germline V gene (reference sequence). Trimming removed 8 bases from V and 7 bases from J, with 11 bases in between. The CDR3 consists of 11 residues. CDR3 region: CASPRRGTQYF. Here the CDR3 DNA reads TGTGCCAGCCCCCGACGGGGGACCCAGTACTTC.

The CDR3 is CASSYRGEQYF. As DNA, the CDR3 is TGTGCCAGCAGTTACAGGGGCGAGCAGTACTTC. This sequence joins TRBV6-5 and TRBJ2-7; D possibly corresponds to TRBD1 (5 bases). The ends were cut back, 2 bases at V and 6 bases at J, with 5 bases in the middle. The CDR3 contains 11 residues. From germline, CDR1 is MNHEY and CDR2 SVGAGI.